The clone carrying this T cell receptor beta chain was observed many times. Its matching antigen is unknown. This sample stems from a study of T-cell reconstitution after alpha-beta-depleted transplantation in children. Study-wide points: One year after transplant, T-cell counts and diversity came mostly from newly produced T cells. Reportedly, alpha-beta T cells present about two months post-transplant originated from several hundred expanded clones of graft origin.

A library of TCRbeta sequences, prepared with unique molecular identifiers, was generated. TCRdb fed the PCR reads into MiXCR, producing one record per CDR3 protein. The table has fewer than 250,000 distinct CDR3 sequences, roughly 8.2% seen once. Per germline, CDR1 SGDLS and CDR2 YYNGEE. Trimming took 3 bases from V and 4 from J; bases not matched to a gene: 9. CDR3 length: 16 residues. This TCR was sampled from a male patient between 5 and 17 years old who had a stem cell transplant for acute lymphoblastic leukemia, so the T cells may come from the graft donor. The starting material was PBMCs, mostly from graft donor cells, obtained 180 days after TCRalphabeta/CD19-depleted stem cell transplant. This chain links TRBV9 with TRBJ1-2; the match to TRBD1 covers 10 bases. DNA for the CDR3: TGTGCCAGCAGCGGCCACCCCGGACAGGGGGTCTATGGCTACACCTTC. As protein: CASSGHPGQGVYGYTF.